These 6 T cell receptor beta chains came from one sample sequenced in a study of blood T cell repertoires in COVID-19. The data were produced by immunoSEQ multiplex PCR, yet TCRdb's version contains in-frame clones alone and is incomplete. The sample has over 150,000 clones; about three quarters are singletons. The source material was peripheral blood. All receptors come from a man in his 70s with acute or convalescent COVID-19.

This clone has a single count. The chain links TRBV6-5 to TRBJ1-1; TRBD1 is a possible D gene (5 bases). Trimming removed 4 bases at V and 1 base at J, with 10 bases between. The CDR3 has 14 amino acids. The germline gives CDR1 MNHEY, CDR2 SVGAGI. CDR3 sequence (DNA): TGTGCCAGCAGTTGGGGCGGACAGAACACTGAAGCTTTCTTT. Protein sequence: CASSWGGQNTEAFF.

The table lists this clone with a count of one. V usage is TRBV9 and J usage is TRBJ2-1; 10 bases are a match to TRBD2. From germline, CDR1 is SGDLS and CDR2 YYNGEE. Trimming cost V 0 bases and J 2 bases; bases outside gene matches: 8. The CDR3 loop spans 18 amino acids. CDR3: CASSVASQLAGTYNEQFF. The CDR3 bases are TGTGCCAGCAGCGTAGCTAGTCAACTAGCGGGAACCTACAATGAGCAGTTCTTC.

The V and J genes are TRBV9 and TRBJ2-2; 8 bases map to TRBD1. This CDR3 has 16 amino acids. The V segment lost 4 bases and the J segment 0 bases; nucleotides outside the gene matches: 5. Germline lookup yields CDR1 SGDLS and CDR2 YYNGEE. CDR3 amino acids: CASSLAGGANTGELFF. CDR3 bases: TGTGCCAGCAGCCTGGCAGGGGGCGCGAACACCGGGGAGCTGTTTTTT.

The gene calls are TRBV11-3 and TRBJ2-1; 8 bases map to TRBD2. This CDR3 comprises 15 residues. Trimming at V came to 8 bases and at J to 3 bases, leaving 9 bases not matched to a gene. From germline, CDR1 is SGHNT and CDR2 YENEEA. The CDR3 sequence is CASERGLADYNEQFF. Here the CDR3 DNA reads TGTGCCAGCGAACGAGGACTAGCTGACTACAATGAGCAGTTCTTC.

This sequence joins TRBV2 and TRBJ1-2; D is unresolved. Germline V gives CDR1 SNHLY, CDR2 FYNNEI. Trimming stripped 2 bases from V and 6 bases from J, with 13 bases between. This CDR3 contains 14 residues. This CDR3 reads CASSEMPSADGYTF. As DNA, the CDR3 is TGTGCCAGCAGTGAAATGCCCTCGGCGGATGGCTACACCTTC.

Only a few counts were recorded for this clone. The chain recombines TRBV27 with TRBJ1-1; D is ambiguous. The CDR3 is 17 amino acids. The germline V and J ends were trimmed by 6 bases and 1 base, with 21 bases remaining between them. CDR1 is MNHEY, CDR2 SMNVEV, per germline (reference sequence). The CDR3: CASSTFRVPSGNTEAFF. The CDR3 region has the DNA TGTGCCAGCAGCACTTTCCGGGTTCCCTCCGGGAACACTGAAGCTTTCTTT.